Here is one T cell receptor (beta chain) with its context. What it recognizes is unknown. The sample belongs to a study of cytomegalovirus exposure and HLA in healthy donors. General observations from the study: Analysis was performed later, and it showed HLA-associated TCR beta chains to be more clonally expanded than equally common others. Later analysis placed DRB1 highest and HLA-C lowest in TCR association rates, which differed by HLA locus. Productive status was seen about 87% or about 30% of the time for most TCR beta V segments in an earlier analysis.

V was clipped by 1 base and J by 0 bases; unmatched bases: 2. Germline V gene data show CDR1 as SGHRS and CDR2 as YFSETQ. CDR3 length: 16 amino acids. The PCR made use of 60 Vbeta and 13 Jbeta primers. Assay used: immunoSEQ multiplex PCR; TCRdb lists only in-frame clones, some missing. This table has about 120,000 clones, over 65% appearing once. The specimen was PBMCs. The receptor was derived from a woman aged 40 to 50 in good health and CMV-seropositive. The chain links TRBV5-1 to TRBJ2-5; 11 bases line up with TRBD2. The CDR3 sequence is CASSLLAGGDQETQYF. Here the CDR3 DNA reads TGCGCCAGCAGCTTGTTAGCGGGGGGGGACCAAGAGACCCAGTACTTC.